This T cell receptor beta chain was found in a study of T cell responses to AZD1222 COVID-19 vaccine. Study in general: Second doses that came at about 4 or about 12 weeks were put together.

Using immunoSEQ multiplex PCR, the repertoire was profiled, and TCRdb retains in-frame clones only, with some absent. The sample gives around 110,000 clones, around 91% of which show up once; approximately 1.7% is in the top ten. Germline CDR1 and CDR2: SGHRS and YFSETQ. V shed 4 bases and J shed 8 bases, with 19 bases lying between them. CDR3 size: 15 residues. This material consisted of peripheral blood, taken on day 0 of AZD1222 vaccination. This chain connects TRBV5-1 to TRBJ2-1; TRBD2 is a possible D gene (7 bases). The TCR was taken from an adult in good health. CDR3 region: CASSPMRGPGHEQFF. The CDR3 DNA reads TGCGCCAGCAGCCCCATGCGGGGGCCCGGTCATGAGCAGTTCTTC.